This TCR beta chain was observed in a study of T cell repertoires in cytomegalovirus infection. Study context: A matching HLA type, together with CMV infection, was signaled by public TCR beta signatures. Whole-study findings and limits: Clonotypes of TCR beta that were HLA-C-restricted and CMV-specific dominated the ex vivo response.

TCRdb re-called the reads with MiXCR, one entry per CDR3 protein. The repertoire consists of roughly 500,000 distinct CDR3 sequences, with roughly a third occurring once and the leading ten covering about a sixth. Between the trimmed V and J ends, which lost 3 bases and 4 bases, there was a span of 6 bases. The CDR3 extends over 13 amino acids. Of note for this clonotype: The target antigen is unknown.

Here the sequenced sample was cultured PBMCs, taken from culture after CMV antigen stimulation. The chain employs TRBV12-3 or TRBV12-4 and TRBJ2-2; D gene ambiguous. The clonotype originates from a human donor in good health (CMV status not recorded). Some clones in this sample may be carry-over from other donors' samples. For the CDR3, the DNA is TGTGCCAGCAGTTTGAAGTTCACCGGGGAGCTGTTTTTT. The encoded protein is CASSLKFTGELFF.